This T cell receptor (beta chain) was observed in a study of CD8+CD57+ T cells in acquired aplastic anemia. The wider study: Sorted CD4+ plus CD8+ cells gave DNA averaging approximately 3.2 ug. Study outcomes and limitations: Patients shared approximately 30 CD8+ CDR3 sequences with controls.

By flow cytometry, patients selected for sequencing had shown an expansion of CD8+CD57+ cells. TCR beta VDJ and CDR3 profiling used genomic DNA as template. TCRdb fed the reads into MiXCR, producing one record per CDR3 protein. The table records 100,000 to 150,000 distinct CDR3 sequences, approximately 41% of them present only once. This clonotype was seen a few times. As yet, its antigen is unknown. This CDR3 is built from 16 residues. Germline CDR1 is SGHAT and CDR2 is FQNNGV. Losses at the gene ends were 4 bases for V and 6 bases for J; bases not matched to a gene: 7. The rearrangement links TRBV11-2 to TRBJ2-7; 15 bases fit TRBD2. The sequencing sample was made of sorted CD4+, CD8+, or CD8+CD57+ T cells (not recorded which) from PBMCs. This TCR came from a human donor with aplastic anemia. Here the CDR3 DNA reads TGTGCCAGCAGCTCAAACGGACTAGCGGGGGGGCGCGAGCAGTACTTC. Its protein is CASSSNGLAGGREQYF. Using reference TRBV11-2 and TRBJ2-7 for the parts outside the CDR3, the full variable domain is EAGVAQSPRYKIIEKRQSVAFWCNPISGHATLYWYQQILGQGPKLLIQFQNNGVVDDSQLPKDRFSAERLKGVDSTLKIQPAKLEDSAVYLCASSSNGLAGGREQYFGPGTRLTVT.